This T cell receptor beta chain was captured by sequencing in a study of T cell responses to AZD1222 COVID-19 vaccine. The study's findings and limits: Clonal diversity was possibly underestimated, and white British individuals and females predominated among donors. A reported finding is that nearly half of spike-specific TCRs target unmutated variant regions.

Whether given at about 4 or about 12 weeks, second doses were pooled. Germline CDR1 SGHNT, CDR2 YENEEA. The V end lost 3 bases, the J end lost 3 bases, and 13 bases lay between the germline ends. The length of the CDR3 is 15 residues. Assay: immunoSEQ multiplex PCR; the TCRdb copy retains only in-frame clones and omits some. The repertoire includes fewer than 200,000 clones, approximately 94% of them detected once, and roughly 1.7% sits in the top ten. This clone was picked up one time. Its cognate antigen is unknown. The material sequenced was peripheral blood, taken 28 days after the second AZD1222 dose. The V gene is TRBV11-3, the J gene TRBJ2-3; tentatively, D is TRBD2 (6 bases). The receptor was isolated from an adult who received the AZD1222 COVID-19 vaccine. The CDR3 DNA is TGTGCCAGCAGCTTTGGGGGAGGATTAACAGATACGCAGTATTTT. This sequence encodes CASSFGGGLTDTQYF. Complete variable domain (other parts from reference TRBV11-3 and TRBJ2-3): EAGVVQSPRYKIIEKKQPVAFWCNPISGHNTLYWYLQNLGQGPELLIRYENEEAVDDSQLPKDRFSAERLKGVDSTLKIQPAELGDSAVYLCASSFGGGLTDTQYFGPGTRLTVL.